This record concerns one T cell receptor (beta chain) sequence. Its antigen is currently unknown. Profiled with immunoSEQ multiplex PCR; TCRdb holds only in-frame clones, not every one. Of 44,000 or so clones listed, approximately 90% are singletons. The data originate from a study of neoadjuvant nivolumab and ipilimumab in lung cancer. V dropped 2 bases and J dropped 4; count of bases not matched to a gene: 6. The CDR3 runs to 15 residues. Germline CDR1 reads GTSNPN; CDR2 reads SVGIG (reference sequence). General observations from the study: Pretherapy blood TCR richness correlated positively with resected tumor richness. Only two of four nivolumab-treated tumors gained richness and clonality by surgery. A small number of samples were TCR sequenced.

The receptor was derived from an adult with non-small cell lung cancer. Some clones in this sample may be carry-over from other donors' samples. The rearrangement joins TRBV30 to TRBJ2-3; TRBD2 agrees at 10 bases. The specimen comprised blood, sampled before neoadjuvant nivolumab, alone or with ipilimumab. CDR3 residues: CAWSSGLAEPDTQYF. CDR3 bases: TGTGCCTGGAGTTCCGGACTAGCGGAGCCAGATACGCAGTATTTT.